This TCR beta chain comes out of a study of cytomegalovirus exposure and HLA in healthy donors. The CDR3 loop spans 15 amino acids. Germline loops: CDR1 PRHDT, CDR2 FYEKMQ (reference sequence). V was clipped by 7 bases and J by 0 bases; unmatched bases: 7. The primer mix had 60 Vbeta and 13 Jbeta primers. Sequenced by immunoSEQ multiplex PCR; TCRdb stores in-frame clones only, minus some. Of some 140,000 clones detected, around three quarters appear once; the ten largest clones hold over 3%. V and J are TRBV13 and TRBJ1-1, with 8 bases aligning to TRBD1. Sequenced: PBMCs. The sequence was collected from a woman aged 40 to 55 in good health and CMV-seronegative. The CDR3 is CASNVDRGMNTEAFF. For the CDR3, the DNA is TGTGCCAGCAACGTCGACAGGGGCATGAACACTGAAGCTTTCTTT.